This T cell receptor beta chain was captured by sequencing in a study of blood T cell repertoires in COVID-19. Study summary: The United States, Italy and Spain provided the acute and convalescent COVID-19 samples. Sample material is recorded as cDNA or gDNA derived from T cells, B-cell-depleted T cells, or PBMCs.

CDR3 size: 12 residues. V gave up 3 bases and J gave up 9 bases, with 11 bases separating them. The authors' processing: For nucleated cells, counts were estimated from reference gene primer amplification. Generated by immunoSEQ multiplex PCR, the TCRdb table keeps only in-frame clones and is missing some. Clonal size and the V and J genes are those of that table, whereas D and trimming came from the DNA. Altogether fewer than 90,000 clones are present, roughly 96% being singletons, with the ten largest covering roughly 4.7%. The clonotype was recovered from a human donor with active COVID-19. The donor label of this sample is uncertain. The chain combines TRBV12-3 or TRBV12-4 with TRBJ1-1; D is possibly TRBD1 (5 bases). Sequencing was done on a sample of peripheral blood. The CDR3 loop reads CASSFPGTQAFF. DNA of the CDR3: TGTGCCAGCAGTTTCCCCGGGACTCAAGCTTTCTTT.